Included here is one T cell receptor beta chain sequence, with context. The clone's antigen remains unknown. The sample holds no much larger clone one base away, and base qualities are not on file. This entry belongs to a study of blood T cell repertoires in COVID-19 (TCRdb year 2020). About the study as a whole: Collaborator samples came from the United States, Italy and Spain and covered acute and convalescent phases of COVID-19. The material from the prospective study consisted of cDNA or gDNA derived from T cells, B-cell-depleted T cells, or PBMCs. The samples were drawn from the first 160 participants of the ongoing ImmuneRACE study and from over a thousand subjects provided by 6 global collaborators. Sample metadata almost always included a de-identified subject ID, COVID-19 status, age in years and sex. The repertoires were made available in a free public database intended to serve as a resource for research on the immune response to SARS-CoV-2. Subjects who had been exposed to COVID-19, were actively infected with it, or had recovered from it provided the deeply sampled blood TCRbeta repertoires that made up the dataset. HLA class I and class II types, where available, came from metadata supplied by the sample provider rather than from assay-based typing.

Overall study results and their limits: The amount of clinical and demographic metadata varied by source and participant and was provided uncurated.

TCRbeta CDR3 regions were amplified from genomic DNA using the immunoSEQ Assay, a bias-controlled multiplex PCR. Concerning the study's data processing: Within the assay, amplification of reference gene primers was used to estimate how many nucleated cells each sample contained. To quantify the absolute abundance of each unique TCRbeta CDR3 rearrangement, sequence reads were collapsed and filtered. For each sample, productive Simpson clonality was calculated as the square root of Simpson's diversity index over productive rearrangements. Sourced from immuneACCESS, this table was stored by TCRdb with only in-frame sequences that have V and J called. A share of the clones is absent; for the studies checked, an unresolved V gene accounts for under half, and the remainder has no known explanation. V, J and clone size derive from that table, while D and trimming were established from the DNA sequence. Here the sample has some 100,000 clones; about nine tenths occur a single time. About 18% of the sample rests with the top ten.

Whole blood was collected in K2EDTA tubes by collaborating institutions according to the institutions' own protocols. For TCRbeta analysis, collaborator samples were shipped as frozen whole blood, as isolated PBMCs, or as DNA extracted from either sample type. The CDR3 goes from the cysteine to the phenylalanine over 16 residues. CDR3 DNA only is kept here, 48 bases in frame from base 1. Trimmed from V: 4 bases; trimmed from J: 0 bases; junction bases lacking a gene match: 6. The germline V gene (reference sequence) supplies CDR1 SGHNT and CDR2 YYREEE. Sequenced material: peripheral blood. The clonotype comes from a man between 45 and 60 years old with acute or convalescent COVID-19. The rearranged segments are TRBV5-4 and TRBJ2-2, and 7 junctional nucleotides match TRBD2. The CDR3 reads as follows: CASSPGLDTNTGELFF. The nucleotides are TGTGCCAGCAGCCCCGGACTAGACACGAACACCGGGGAGCTGTTTTTT.